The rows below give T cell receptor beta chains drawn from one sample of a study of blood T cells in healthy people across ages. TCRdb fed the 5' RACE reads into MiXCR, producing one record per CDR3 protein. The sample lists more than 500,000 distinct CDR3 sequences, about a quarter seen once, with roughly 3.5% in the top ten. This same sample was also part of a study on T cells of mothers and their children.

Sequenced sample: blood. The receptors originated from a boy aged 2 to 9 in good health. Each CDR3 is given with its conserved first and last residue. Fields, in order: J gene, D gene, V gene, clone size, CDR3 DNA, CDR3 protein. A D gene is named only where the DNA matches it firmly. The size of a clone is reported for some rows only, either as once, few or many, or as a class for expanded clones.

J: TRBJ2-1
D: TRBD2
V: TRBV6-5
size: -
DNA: TGTGCCAGCAGTCACGGACTAGCGGGCTACTCCTACAATGAGCAGTTCTTC
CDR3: CASSHGLAGYSYNEQFF

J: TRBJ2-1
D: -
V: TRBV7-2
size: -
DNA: TGTGCCAGCAGCTTTGTGGGGAATTCAAATGAGCAGTTCTTC
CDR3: CASSFVGNSNEQFF

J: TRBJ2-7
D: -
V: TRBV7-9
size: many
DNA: TGTGCCAGCAGCTTAGCGTCCGGCTCCTACGAGCAGTACTTC
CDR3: CASSLASGSYEQYF

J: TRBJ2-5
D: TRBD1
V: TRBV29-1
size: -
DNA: TGCAGCGTCATGGGACAGACCCAAGAGACCCAGTACTTC
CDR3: CSVMGQTQETQYF

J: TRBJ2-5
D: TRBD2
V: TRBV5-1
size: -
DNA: TGCGCCAGCAGCTTGGGATCCCAAGCGGGGAAAGAGACCCAGTACTTC
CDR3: CASSLGSQAGKETQYF

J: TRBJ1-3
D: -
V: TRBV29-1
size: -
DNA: TGCAGCGTTGGGGAGAGCTCTGGAAACACCATATATTTT
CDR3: CSVGESSGNTIYF

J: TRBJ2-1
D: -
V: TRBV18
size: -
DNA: TGTGCCAGCACACCAAGGGAGTCGGATGAGCAGTTCTTC
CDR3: CASTPRESDEQFF

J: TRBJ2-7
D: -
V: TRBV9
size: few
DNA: TGTGCCAGCAGCGTAGGAAGGACTGTCTCCTACGAGCAGTACTTC
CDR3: CASSVGRTVSYEQYF

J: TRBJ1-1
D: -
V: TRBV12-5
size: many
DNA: TGTGCTAGTGGTTTGAGCAGGAACACTGAAGCTTTCTTT
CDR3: CASGLSRNTEAFF

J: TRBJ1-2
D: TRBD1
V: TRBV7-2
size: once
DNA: TGTGCCAGCAGCTTCAGGGGGTTTGGCTACACCTTC
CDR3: CASSFRGFGYTF

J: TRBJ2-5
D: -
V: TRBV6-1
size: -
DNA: TGTGCCAGCAGTGAAGCGCTAGGCGTAGGGCGGTACTTC
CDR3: CASSEALGVGRYF

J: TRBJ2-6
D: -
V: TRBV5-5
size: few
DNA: TGTGCCAGCAGCAGGAACAGGGTCTCTGGGGCCAACGTCCTGACTTTC
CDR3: CASSRNRVSGANVLTF

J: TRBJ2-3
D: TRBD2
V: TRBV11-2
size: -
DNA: TGTGCCAGCAGCTTAGTGGCACTAGCGGCGTCTAGCACAGATACGCAGTATTTT
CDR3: CASSLVALAASSTDTQYF

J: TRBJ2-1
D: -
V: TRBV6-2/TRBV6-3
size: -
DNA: TGTGCCAGCAGTTACAAGATGGAGCAGTTCTTC
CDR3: CASSYKMEQFF

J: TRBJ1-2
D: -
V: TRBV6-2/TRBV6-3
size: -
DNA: TGTGCCAGCAGTGGAGAAAATGGGGGACTAACTGACTATGGCTACACCTTC
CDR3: CASSGENGGLTDYGYTF

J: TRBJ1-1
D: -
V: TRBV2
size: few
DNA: TGTGCCAGCACTGAGGGATATTCCTCGGCTTTCTTT
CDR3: CASTEGYSSAFF

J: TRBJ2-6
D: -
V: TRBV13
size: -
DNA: TGTGCCAGCAGCTTATACGGTTCTGGGGCCAACGTCCTGACTTTC
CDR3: CASSLYGSGANVLTF

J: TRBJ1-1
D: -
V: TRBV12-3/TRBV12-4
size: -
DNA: TGTGCCACCATATCCCGGGATGCCACTGAAGCTTTCTTT
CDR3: CATISRDATEAFF

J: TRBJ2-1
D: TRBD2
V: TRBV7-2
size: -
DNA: TGTGCCAGCAGCTTACTAGCGGGGGGGCTTGAGCAGTTCTTC
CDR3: CASSLLAGGLEQFF

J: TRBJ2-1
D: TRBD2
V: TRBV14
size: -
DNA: TGTGCCAGCAGCCAAGATAACGGACTAGCCTATGAGCAGTTCTTC
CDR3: CASSQDNGLAYEQFF

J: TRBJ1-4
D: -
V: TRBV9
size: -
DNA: TGTGCCAGCAGCATCTCCGGGAATGAAAAACTGTTTTTT
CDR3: CASSISGNEKLFF

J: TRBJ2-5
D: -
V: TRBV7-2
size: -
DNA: TGTGCCAGCAGCTTAATGTTGAGGGAGCAAGAGACCCAGTACTTC
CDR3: CASSLMLREQETQYF

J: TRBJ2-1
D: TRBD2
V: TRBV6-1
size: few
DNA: TGTGCCAGCGCCATGAACGGTCCTAGCGGGGTCAATGAGCAGTTCTTC
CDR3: CASAMNGPSGVNEQFF

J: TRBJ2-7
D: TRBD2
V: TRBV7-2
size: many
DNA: TGTGCCAGCAGCACCCGACTAGCGGGATCCTACGAGCAGTACTTC
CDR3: CASSTRLAGSYEQYF

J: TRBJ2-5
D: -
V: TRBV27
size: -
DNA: TGTGCCAGCGGCGTTGGGGACCAGTACTTC
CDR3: CASGVGDQYF

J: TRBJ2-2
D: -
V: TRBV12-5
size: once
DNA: TGTGCTAGTGGCGACAAGAGTTATAACACCGGGGAGCTGTTTTTT
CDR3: CASGDKSYNTGELFF

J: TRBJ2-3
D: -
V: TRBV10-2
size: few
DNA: TGCGCCAGCAGTGGGAACAGGGGAGGCGCAGATACGCAGTATTTT
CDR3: CASSGNRGGADTQYF

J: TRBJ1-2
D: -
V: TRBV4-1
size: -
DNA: TGCGCCAGCAGCCAAGGGAGGGGCAGGGACTATGGCTACACCTTC
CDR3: CASSQGRGRDYGYTF

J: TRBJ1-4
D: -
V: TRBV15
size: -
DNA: TGTGCCACCAGTCGGGGCCCGGGGCAGGCAGATGAAAAACTGTTTTTT
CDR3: CATSRGPGQADEKLFF

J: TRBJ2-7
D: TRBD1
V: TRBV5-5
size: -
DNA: TGTGCCAGCAGTGTGGGGACAGGGGACGAGCAGTACTTC
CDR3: CASSVGTGDEQYF

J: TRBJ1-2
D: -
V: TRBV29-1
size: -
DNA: TGCAGCGTCGAGACGACAGGCCTCCGACGCTACACCTTC
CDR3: CSVETTGLRRYTF

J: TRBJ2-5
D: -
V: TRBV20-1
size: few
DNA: TGCAGTGCTAGAGATCTCAAGATTGATGAGACCCAGTACTTC
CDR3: CSARDLKIDETQYF

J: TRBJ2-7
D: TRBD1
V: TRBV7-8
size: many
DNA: TGTGCCAGCAGCTTAGGTCCAGGGGGTGTTTACGAGCAGTACTTC
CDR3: CASSLGPGGVYEQYF

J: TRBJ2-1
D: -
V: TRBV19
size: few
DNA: TGTGCCAGTGGGGACCGGGGGGCTTATTACAATGAGCAGTTCTTC
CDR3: CASGDRGAYYNEQFF

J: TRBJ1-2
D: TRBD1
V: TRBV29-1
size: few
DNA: TGCAGCGGGCGGGAGGGACAGGCTCGCTACACCTTC
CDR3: CSGREGQARYTF

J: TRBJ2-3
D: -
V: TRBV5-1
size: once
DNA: TGCGCCAGCAGCTTGGACCGAGCACCCACGCAGTATTTT
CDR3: CASSLDRAPTQYF

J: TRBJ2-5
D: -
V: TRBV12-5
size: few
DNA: TGTGCTAGTGGTCTGGGGGTGGGGACGATCGAAGAGACCCAGTACTTC
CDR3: CASGLGVGTIEETQYF

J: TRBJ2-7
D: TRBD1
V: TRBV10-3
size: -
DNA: TGTGCCATCGCCTACGGACAGGGCTACGAGCAGTACTTC
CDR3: CAIAYGQGYEQYF

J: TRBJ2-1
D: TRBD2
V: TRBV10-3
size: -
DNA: TGTGCCATCAGTGGGACTAGCGTTGTATCCTACAATGAGCAGTTCTTC
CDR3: CAISGTSVVSYNEQFF

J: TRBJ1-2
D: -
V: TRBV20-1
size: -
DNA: TGCAGTGCTAGAGATTTCCAGGGAGACTATGGCTACACCTTC
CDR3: CSARDFQGDYGYTF

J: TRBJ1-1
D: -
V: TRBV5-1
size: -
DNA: TGCGCCAGCAGCTTGGGCGGGGGGGCCACTGAAGCTTTCTTT
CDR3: CASSLGGGATEAFF

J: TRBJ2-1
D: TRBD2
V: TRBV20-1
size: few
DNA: TGCAGTGCTAGAGATAGTGCGGGGGGGGACAATGAGCAGTTCTTC
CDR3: CSARDSAGGDNEQFF

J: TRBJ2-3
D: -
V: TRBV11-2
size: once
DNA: TGTGCCAGCAGCTTAGTTCGGGACACAGATACGCAGTATTTT
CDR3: CASSLVRDTDTQYF

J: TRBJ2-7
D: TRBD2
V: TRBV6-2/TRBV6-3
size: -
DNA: TGTGCCAGCAGTTCGCCGGGACTAGCGTCCGAGCAGTACTTC
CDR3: CASSSPGLASEQYF

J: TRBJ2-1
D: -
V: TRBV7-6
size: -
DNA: TGTGCCAGCAGCTTTTTGGCAGATCCCCGCGGTGAGCAGTTCTTC
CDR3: CASSFLADPRGEQFF

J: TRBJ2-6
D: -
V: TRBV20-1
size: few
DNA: TGCAGTGCTAGAGGAGGGGGGAGCTCTGGGGCCAACGTCCTGACTTTC
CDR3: CSARGGGSSGANVLTF